The clone carrying this T cell receptor beta chain occurred many times. Making the TCR beta libraries involved quantitative 5'-RACE with molecular barcodes. TCRdb re-derived calls from the 5' RACE reads in MiXCR, one entry per CDR3 protein. The sample holds more than 150,000 distinct CDR3 sequences, about 18% seen once. The CDR3 covers 11 residues. The V end was cut by 5 bases, the J end by 5 bases, with 6 bases between. The data belong to a study of CD8 T cells in ankylosing spondylitis. The clonotype comes from a male donor under 35 with ankylosing spondylitis or in good health (not recorded which). Sequenced sample: blood, either unsorted or a sorted T cell fraction (not recorded which). This chain links TRBV12-3 or TRBV12-4 with TRBJ2-5; D gene uncertain. The CDR3 DNA reads TGTGCCAGCAGTGCCCCCGAGACCCAGTACTTC. Translated, it gives CASSAPETQYF.